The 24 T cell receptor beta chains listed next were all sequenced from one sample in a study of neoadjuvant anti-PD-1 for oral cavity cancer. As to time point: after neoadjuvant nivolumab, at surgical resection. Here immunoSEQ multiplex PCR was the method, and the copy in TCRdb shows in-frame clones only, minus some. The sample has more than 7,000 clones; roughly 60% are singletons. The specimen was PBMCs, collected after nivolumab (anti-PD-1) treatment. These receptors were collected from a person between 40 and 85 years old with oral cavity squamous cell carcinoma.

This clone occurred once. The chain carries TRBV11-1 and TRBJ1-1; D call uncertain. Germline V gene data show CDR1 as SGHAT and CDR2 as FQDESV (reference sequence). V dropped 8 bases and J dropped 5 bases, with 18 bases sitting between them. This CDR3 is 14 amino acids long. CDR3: CASLSQAGVTEAFF. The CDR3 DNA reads TGTGCCAGCCTGTCCCAGGCTGGGGTTACTGAAGCTTTCTTT.

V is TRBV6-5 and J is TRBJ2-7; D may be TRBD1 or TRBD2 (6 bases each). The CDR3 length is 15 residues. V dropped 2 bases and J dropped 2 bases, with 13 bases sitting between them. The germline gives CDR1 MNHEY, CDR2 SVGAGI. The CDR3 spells CASSYQQGGTYEQYF. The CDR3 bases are TGTGCCAGCAGTTACCAACAGGGAGGTACCTACGAGCAGTACTTC.

The CDR3 reads CASSLSTGRKPTKLFF. The CDR3 nucleotides read TGTGCCAGCAGTTTATCTACCGGGAGAAAACCAACAAAACTGTTTTTT. This chain joins TRBV27 and TRBJ1-4; D gene uncertain. V shed 0 bases and J shed 10 bases, with 18 bases lying between them. The CDR3 is made up of 16 amino acids. Per the germline V gene, CDR1 is MNHEY and CDR2 is SMNVEV (reference sequence).

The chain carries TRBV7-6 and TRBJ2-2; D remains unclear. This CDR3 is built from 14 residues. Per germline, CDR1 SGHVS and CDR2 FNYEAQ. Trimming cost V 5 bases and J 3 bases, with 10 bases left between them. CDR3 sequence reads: CASSPGIDTGELFF. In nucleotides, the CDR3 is TGTGCCAGCAGCCCCGGAATTGACACCGGGGAGCTGTTTTTT.

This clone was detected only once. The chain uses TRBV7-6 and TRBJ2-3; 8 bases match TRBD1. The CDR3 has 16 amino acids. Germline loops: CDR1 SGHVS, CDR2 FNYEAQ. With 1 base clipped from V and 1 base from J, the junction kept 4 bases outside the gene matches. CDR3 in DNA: TGTGCCAGCAGCTTAGACAGGGGGATAGGCACAGATACGCAGTATTTT. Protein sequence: CASSLDRGIGTDTQYF.

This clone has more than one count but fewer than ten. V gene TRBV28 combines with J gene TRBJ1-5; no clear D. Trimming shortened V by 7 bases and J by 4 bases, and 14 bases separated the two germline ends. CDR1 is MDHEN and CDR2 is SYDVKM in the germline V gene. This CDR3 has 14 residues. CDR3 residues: CASNTPGQNQPQHF. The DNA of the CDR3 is TGTGCCAGCAATACCCCCGGGCAGAATCAGCCCCAGCATTTT.

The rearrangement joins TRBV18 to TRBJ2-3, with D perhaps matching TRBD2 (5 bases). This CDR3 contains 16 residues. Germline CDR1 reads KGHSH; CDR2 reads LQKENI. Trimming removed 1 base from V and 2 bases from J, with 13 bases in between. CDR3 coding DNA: TGTGCCAGCTCACCACTACCTGGAGGAGACACAGATACGCAGTATTTT. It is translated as CASSPLPGGDTDTQYF.

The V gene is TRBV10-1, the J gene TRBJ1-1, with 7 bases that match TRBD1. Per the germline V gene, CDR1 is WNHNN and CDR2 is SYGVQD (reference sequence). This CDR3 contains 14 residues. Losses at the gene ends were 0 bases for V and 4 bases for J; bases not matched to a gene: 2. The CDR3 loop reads CASSESKGATEAFF. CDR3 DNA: TGCGCCAGCAGTGAGTCGAAGGGGGCCACTGAAGCTTTCTTT.

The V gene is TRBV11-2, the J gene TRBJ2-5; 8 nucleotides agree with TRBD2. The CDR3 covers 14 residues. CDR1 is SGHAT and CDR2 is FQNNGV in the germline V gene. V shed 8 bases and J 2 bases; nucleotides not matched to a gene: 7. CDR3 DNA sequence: TGTGCCAGCTTGGGGGCTAGCGGGCAAGAGACCCAGTACTTC. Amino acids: CASLGASGQETQYF.

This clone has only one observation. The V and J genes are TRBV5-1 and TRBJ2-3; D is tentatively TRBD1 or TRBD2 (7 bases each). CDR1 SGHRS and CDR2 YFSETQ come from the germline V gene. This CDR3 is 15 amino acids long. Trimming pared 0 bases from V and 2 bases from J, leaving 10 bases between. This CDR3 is CASSLAGGDTDTQYF. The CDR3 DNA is TGCGCCAGCAGCTTGGCAGGGGGGGACACAGATACGCAGTATTTT.

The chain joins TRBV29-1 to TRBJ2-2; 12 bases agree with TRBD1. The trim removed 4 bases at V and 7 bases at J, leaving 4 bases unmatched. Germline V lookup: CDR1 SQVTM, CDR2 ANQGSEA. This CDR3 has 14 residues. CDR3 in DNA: TGCAGCGTTGCGGGACAGGGGGCGGTCGGGGAGCTGTTTTTT. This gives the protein CSVAGQGAVGELFF.

CDR3 DNA sequence: TGTGCCAGCAGCTTAGGGTCACGCAGCTCCTACAATGAGCAGTTCTTC. Translating it yields CASSLGSRSSYNEQFF. The rearrangement links TRBV11-2 to TRBJ2-1; D unresolved. V was cut by 1 base and J by 0 bases, with 10 bases left in between. The CDR3 consists of 16 residues. Germline CDR1 and CDR2: SGHAT and FQNNGV.

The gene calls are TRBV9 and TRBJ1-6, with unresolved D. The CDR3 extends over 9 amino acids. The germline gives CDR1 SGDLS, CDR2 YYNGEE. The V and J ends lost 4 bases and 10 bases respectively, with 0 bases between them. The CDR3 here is CASSSPLHF. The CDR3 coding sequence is TGTGCCAGCAGCTCACCCCTCCACTTT.

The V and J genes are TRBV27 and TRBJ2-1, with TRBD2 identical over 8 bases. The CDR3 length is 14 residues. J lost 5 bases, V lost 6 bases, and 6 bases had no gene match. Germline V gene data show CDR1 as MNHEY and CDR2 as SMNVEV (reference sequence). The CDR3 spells CASRFSGAHNEQFF. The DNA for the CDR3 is TGTGCCAGCAGATTTAGCGGGGCGCACAATGAGCAGTTCTTC.

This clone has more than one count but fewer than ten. The CDR3 DNA reads TGTGCCAGCAGCCATTACACTGAAGCTTTCTTT. It specifies CASSHYTEAFF. The rearrangement joins TRBV7-9 to TRBJ1-1; D ambiguous. CDR1 is SEHNR, CDR2 FQNEAQ, per germline (reference sequence). Trimming took off 5 bases at V and 3 bases at J, with 4 bases between the two ends. The CDR3 consists of 11 residues.

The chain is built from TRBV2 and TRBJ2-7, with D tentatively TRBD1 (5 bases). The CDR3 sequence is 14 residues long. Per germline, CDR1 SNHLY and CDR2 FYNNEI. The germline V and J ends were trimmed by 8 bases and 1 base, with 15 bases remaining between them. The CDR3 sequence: CASGAASASYEQYF. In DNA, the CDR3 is TGTGCCAGCGGGGCGGCTAGTGCATCCTACGAGCAGTACTTC.

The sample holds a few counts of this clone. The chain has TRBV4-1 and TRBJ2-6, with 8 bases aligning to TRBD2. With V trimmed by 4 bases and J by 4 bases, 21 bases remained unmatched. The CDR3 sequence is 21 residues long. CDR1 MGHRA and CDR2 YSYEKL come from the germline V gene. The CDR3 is CASSLRRWSGAGEPGANVLTF. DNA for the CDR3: TGCGCCAGCAGCCTCCGAAGATGGAGCGGAGCGGGAGAGCCCGGGGCCAACGTCCTGACTTTC.

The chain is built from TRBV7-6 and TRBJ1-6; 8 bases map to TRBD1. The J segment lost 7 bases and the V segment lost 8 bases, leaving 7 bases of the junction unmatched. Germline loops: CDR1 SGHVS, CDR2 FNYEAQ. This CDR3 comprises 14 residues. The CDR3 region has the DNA TGTGCCAGCGGAAAGGACAGGGCCAATTCACCCCTCCACTTT. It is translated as CASGKDRANSPLHF.

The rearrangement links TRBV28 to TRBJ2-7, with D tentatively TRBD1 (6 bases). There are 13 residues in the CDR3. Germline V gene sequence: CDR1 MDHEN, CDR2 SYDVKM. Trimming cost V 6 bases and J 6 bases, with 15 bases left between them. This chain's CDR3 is CASSYRVEGEQYF. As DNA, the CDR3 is TGTGCCAGCAGCTACAGGGTAGAGGGCGAGCAGTACTTC. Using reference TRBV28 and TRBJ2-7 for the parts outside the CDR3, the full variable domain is DVKVTQSSRYLVKRTGEKVFLECVQDMDHENMFWYRQDPGLGLRLIYFSYDVKMKEKGDIPEGYSVSREKKERFSLILESASTNQTSMYLCASSYRVEGEQYFGPGTRLTVT.

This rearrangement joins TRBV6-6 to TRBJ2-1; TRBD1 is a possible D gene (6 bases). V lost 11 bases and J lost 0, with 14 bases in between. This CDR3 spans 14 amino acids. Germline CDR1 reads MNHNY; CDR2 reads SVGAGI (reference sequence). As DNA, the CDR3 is TGTGCCGCAAGAACGGACAGCTCCTACAATGAGCAGTTCTTC. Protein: CAARTDSSYNEQFF.

The CDR3 sequence: CASSLGTSTRYNEQFF. The CDR3, as DNA: TGTGCCAGCAGCCTCGGGACTAGCACCAGATACAATGAGCAGTTCTTC. This chain uses TRBV7-9 with TRBJ2-1, with 9 bases aligning to TRBD2. CDR3 size: 16 residues. CDR1 and CDR2 (germline): SEHNR, FQNEAQ (reference sequence). V lost 5 bases to trimming and J lost 4 bases; unmatched junction nucleotides: 9.

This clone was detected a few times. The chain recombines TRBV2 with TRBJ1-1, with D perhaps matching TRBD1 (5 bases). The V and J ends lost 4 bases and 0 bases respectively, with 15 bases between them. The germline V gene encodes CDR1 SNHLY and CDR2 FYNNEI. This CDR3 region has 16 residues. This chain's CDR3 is CASSGGGGMMNTEAFF. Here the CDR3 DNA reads TGTGCCAGCAGTGGCGGGGGGGGAATGATGAACACTGAAGCTTTCTTT.

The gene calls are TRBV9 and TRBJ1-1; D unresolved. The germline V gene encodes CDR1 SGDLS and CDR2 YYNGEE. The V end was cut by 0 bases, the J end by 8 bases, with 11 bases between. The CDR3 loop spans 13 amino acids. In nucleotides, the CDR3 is TGTGCCAGCAGCGTAGGGGTAGGGAGGGAAGCTTTCTTT. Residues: CASSVGVGREAFF.

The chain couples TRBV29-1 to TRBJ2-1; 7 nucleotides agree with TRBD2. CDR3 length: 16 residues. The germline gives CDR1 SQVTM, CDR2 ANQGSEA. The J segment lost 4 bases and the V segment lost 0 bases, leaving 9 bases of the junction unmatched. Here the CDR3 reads CSVEDAGAPTYNEQFF. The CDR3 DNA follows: TGCAGCGTTGAAGACGCGGGAGCCCCTACGTACAATGAGCAGTTCTTC.